Described below is a single TCR beta chain sequence and its context. Its antigen is undetermined. This entry is derived from a study of blood T cells in healthy people across ages. Study conclusions and caveats: Researchers deemed the diversity estimates from one million T cells underestimates.

Extractions gave at least 5 micrograms of total RNA per sample. Using a J-beta primer mix together with a sample-barcoded 5' primer, a second PCR was run for roughly 6 to 12 cycles. TCRdb reanalysed the 5' RACE reads using MiXCR and keeps one entry per CDR3 protein. The table shows over 1,300,000 distinct CDR3 sequences, with approximately 59% occurring only once. Sequenced: blood. The receptor was isolated from a man younger than 30 in good health.

DNA for the CDR3: TGCAGTGCTTACGGCGCGGTGCCTCTTGTCAACGAGCAGTACTTC. Its translation: CSAYGAVPLVNEQYF. The chain combines TRBV20-1 with TRBJ2-7; no clear D. Germline V gene data show CDR1 as DFQATT and CDR2 as SNEGSKA (reference sequence). The CDR3 spans 15 residues. The V and J ends lost 5 bases and 5 bases respectively, with 22 bases between them.